These 9 T cell receptor beta chains came from one sample sequenced in a study of molecular identifiers for immune sequencing clone quantification. Using its own MiXCR run on the PCR reads, TCRdb lists one record per CDR3 protein. In the table there are approximately 550,000 distinct CDR3 sequences, roughly 23% of which are singletons. The sequencing sample was made of naive CD8+ T cells from blood, with Jurkat cell RNA spiked in. Subset meaning: FACS-sorted CD8+CD4-CCR7+CD45RA+ naive T cells. All receptors come from a human donor in good health. Some libraries in this study had Jurkat cell RNA spiked in.

Regarding this clonotype: A much larger clone differs by one base, so this may be a read error. The rearrangement links TRBV12-3 or TRBV12-4 to TRBJ1-1; unclear D gene. The CDR3 length is 13 residues. The CDR3 DNA is TGTGCCAGCGGTTTAAATAGGGTTTCTGAAGCTTTCTTT. Protein sequence: CASGLNRVSEAFF.

This clonotype was observed many times. This rearrangement joins TRBV7-9 to TRBJ1-4; no definite D call. The CDR3 length is 12 residues. Germline CDR1 SEHNR, CDR2 FQNEAQ (reference sequence). V was shortened by 3 bases and J by 7 bases, with 6 bases between the two germline ends. The CDR3 sequence: CASSFLSEKLFF. The CDR3 DNA sequence: TGTGCCAGCAGCTTTCTTAGTGAAAAACTGTTTTTT.

This clonotype has just a few counts. This chain uses TRBV20-1 with TRBJ2-3, with 7 bases matching TRBD1. From germline, CDR1 is DFQATT and CDR2 SNEGSKA (reference sequence). CDR3 size: 14 residues. The CDR3 DNA reads as TGCAGCGCCTGGACAGGACAGAGCACAGATACGCAGTATTTT. Its translation is CSAWTGQSTDTQYF.

Ten or more counts support this clonotype. The chain combines TRBV20-1 with TRBJ1-1, with no clear D. Germline CDR1 reads DFQATT; CDR2 reads SNEGSKA (reference sequence). This CDR3 has 15 amino acids. V dropped 3 bases and J dropped 5 bases, with 19 bases sitting between them. The CDR3 coding sequence is TGCAGTGCTAGGATCATCACGGGGTTTAGAACTGAAGCTTTCTTT. It codes for CSARIITGFRTEAFF.

The chain employs TRBV9 and TRBJ2-3; D possibly corresponds to TRBD1 (6 bases). The CDR3 totals 13 residues. The germline gives CDR1 SGDLS, CDR2 YYNGEE. V was trimmed by 0 bases and J by 14 bases, leaving 16 bases between them. CDR3 nucleotides: TGTGCCAGCAGCGTAGAAGGGCCAGGGGAGCCGTATTTT. It encodes CASSVEGPGEPYF.

On this clonotype itself: A much bigger clone sits one base away, suggesting this may be a read error. The V call is TRBV7-9, the J call TRBJ2-3; D is ambiguous. The DNA end favors TRBJ1-5, so the J call may be wrong. Germline V gene sequence: CDR1 SEHNR, CDR2 FQNEAQ (reference sequence). The CDR3 has 12 residues. CDR3 DNA: TGTGCCAGCAGCAGACTCACAGATACGCAGCATTTT. Its translation is CASSRLTDTQHF.

The chain couples TRBV7-2 to TRBJ2-5; D possibly corresponds to TRBD2 (6 bases). Trimming shortened V by 10 bases and J by 5 bases, and 23 bases separated the two germline ends. Germline V gene data show CDR1 as SGHTA and CDR2 as FQGNSA. The CDR3 runs 15 residues. CDR3 loop: CATNHGVAEWETQYF. For the CDR3, the DNA is TGTGCCACCAATCATGGGGTAGCGGAATGGGAGACCCAGTACTTC.

This clonotype was recorded at least ten times. The rearrangement links TRBV3-1 to TRBJ2-1; D may be TRBD1 (5 bases). Trimming shortened V by 0 bases and J by 15 bases, and 21 bases separated the two germline ends. Germline CDR1 LGHDT, CDR2 YNNKEL (reference sequence). The CDR3 has 15 amino acids. This CDR3 reads CASSQDKWWMGPGFF. CDR3 nucleotide sequence: TGTGCCAGCAGCCAAGATAAATGGTGGATGGGGCCCGGGTTCTTC.

This clonotype was recorded only once. V usage is TRBV19 and J usage is TRBJ2-3; TRBD2 matches at 7 bases. With V trimmed by 8 bases and J by 0 bases, 8 bases remained unmatched. The CDR3 is 15 amino acids. The V gene's germline CDR1 is LNHDA and CDR2 SQIVND (reference sequence). For the CDR3, the DNA is TGTGCCAGTGGTGGGCTAGCGGATAGCACAGATACGCAGTATTTT. Amino acid sequence: CASGGLADSTDTQYF.